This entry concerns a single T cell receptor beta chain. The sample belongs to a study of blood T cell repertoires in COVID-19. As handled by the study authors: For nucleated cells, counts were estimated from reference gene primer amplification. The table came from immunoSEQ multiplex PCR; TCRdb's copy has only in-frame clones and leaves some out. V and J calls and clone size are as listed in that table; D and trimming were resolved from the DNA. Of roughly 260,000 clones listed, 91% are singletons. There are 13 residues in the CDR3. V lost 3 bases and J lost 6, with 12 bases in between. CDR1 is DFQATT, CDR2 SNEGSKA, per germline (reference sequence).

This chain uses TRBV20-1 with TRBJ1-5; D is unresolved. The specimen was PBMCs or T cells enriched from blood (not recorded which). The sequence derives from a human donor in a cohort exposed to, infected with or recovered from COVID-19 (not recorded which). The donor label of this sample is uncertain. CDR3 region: CSASPRAGQPQHF. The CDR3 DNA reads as TGCAGTGCTAGTCCGAGGGCCGGTCAGCCCCAGCATTTT.